This TCR beta chain was identified in a study of post-analysis software for immune sequencing data. Germline trimming cut 6 bases from V and 1 base from J; bases unmatched to any gene: 10. This CDR3 has 17 residues. Germline CDR1 SGHTA, CDR2 FQGNSA. Whole-study results and caveats: Patients used roughly five TRBV segments, including TRBV5-6, TRBV5-1 and TRBV20-1, more often than controls. In multiple sclerosis, normalized Chao1 diversity was significantly below that of controls.

This clonotype was found a few times. What it binds is not known. Unique molecular identifiers were built into the TCR beta cDNA libraries. Input populations of about 0.9 to 10 million T cells gave rise to around 500,000 cDNA molecules. TCRdb re-analysed the PCR reads in MiXCR, keeping a single row per CDR3 protein. Among more than 350,000 distinct CDR3 sequences listed, 30% to 40% were seen once. The receptor was isolated from a girl aged 2 to 10 with multiple sclerosis. Sample: blood. The chain uses TRBV7-2 and TRBJ2-7; 12 bases agree with TRBD1. In DNA, the CDR3 is TGTGCCAGCAGTCGACCGGGACAGGGGGCAGGGTCCTACGAGCAGTACTTC. Translated, it gives CASSRPGQGAGSYEQYF.